This TCR beta chain was captured in a study of regulatory T cells in long-lasting Graves disease (dated by TCRdb to the early 2020s). Regarding the complete study: Persistent Graves' disease was defined as persistently positive TSH receptor autoantibodies together with antithyroid drug treatment for over 5 years. On average, persistent Graves' disease patients in the clinical cohort had been on antithyroid drugs for approximately 10 years. The study took place in China and was registered as a clinical trial. Persistent Graves' disease patients were compared with newly diagnosed Graves' disease patients by peripheral blood TCR sequencing and RNA sequencing. A total of around 35 samples underwent TCR sequencing, from 13 patients with persistent Graves' disease and approximately 20 patients with newly diagnosed Graves' disease.

The time point label, read with the paper, signifies: persistent/refractory GD, antithyroid drugs over 5 years with positive TRAb. RNA was extracted from PBMCs in TRIzol for both TCR sequencing and RNA sequencing. The diagnosis of Graves' disease was made according to American Thyroid Association guidelines. Patients for the study were recruited at an endocrinology department in Xi'an, China. Each patient gave 8.5 to 9.5 milliliters of peripheral blood, collected in an EDTA anticoagulant tube. PBMCs were isolated by Ficoll Paque Plus density gradient separation without further T cell sorting. RNA quality was checked with an Agilent 2100 Bioanalyzer and agarose gel, and concentration with a NanoDrop 2000. The library was obtained by multiplex PCR. Sequenced using an Illumina HiSeq 4000. iRepertoire HTBI primers and Arm-PCR amplification of CDR3 regions were used to construct TCR beta libraries. Before sequencing, the PCR products underwent gel purification. The paper's data handling went like this. A total of some 65 TRBV and some 13 TRBJ segments were identified across samples and were used for gene usage analysis of CDR3 amino acid clonotypes. COPE and FqMerger were used to merge the filtered high-quality paired reads into contigs. BLAST was used to align contigs to IMGT TRBV, TRBD and TRBJ reference genes, and CDR3 was defined according to IMGT. Any clonotype with a frequency above 0.1% was classified as a highly expanded clone. Shannon entropy served as the measure of repertoire diversity, while the Gini coefficient captured V-J evenness. Public clonotypes were defined as clonotypes shared by more than one individual. The raw public data were reprocessed by TCRdb itself: fastp quality trimming at Q25, MiXCR clonotype calling, in-frame beta chains only. Rows with a matching CDR3 protein are joined into one entry that keeps the most common DNA and genes. The V and J calls reflect TCRdb's pipeline rather than the authors' work. The sample table holds a few hundred thousand distinct CDR3 sequences, of which around 20% were seen once. The top ten clones comprise about a quarter of the sample.

Per the germline V gene (reference sequence), LNHDA is the CDR1 and SQIVND is the CDR2. The CDR3 starts with the cysteine, ends with the phenylalanine, and has 13 residues. Only the CDR3 part of the read is kept: 39 bases, read in frame from the first base. Here V drops 11 bases and J drops 5 bases, and the junction holds 9 bases not matched to any gene. This clonotype was seen only a few times. Its antigen is unknown. Base-call qualities are not available, and no considerably larger clone is one nucleotide away. Results the study describes overall, beyond this receptor: As a limitation, the authors acknowledged that the small sample size may reduce accuracy. Only peripheral blood was studied, because thyroid tissue, the primary lesion, was inaccessible. Only the TCR beta chain was sequenced and analyzed. Preferential use of TRBV28, TRBJ1-2 and TRBJ2-5 was observed in persistent disease, whereas TRBV20-1 and TRBJ2-1 were favored in newly diagnosed disease. Patients with persistent disease shared more public clonotypes (approximately 2,500) than newly diagnosed patients did (more than 900). Persistent Graves' disease patients showed lower TCR Shannon entropy and fewer highly expanded clones than newly diagnosed patients, suggesting clonal expansion.

The V and J segments used are TRBV19 and TRBJ1-5; 7 middle bases align to TRBD1. The clonotype was recovered from a female donor with Graves disease. The specimen comprised peripheral blood mononuclear cells (PBMCs), sampled when the disease was refractory, from a patient treated with antithyroid drugs. The nucleotides are TGTGCCTCCGCCGGGACAGCAGATCAGCCCCAGCATTTT. The encoded protein is CASAGTADQPQHF.